This is a list of T cell receptor beta chains from one sample in a study of vaccination and CD4 T cells after COVID-19. TCRdb re-analysed the PCR reads in MiXCR, keeping a single row per CDR3 protein. This sample carries 10,000 to 15,000 distinct CDR3 sequences, 55% to 65% of them seen once, and the ten largest clones take approximately 10%. Which antigens these TCRs recognize remains unknown. Sequencing was done on a sample of CD4+ T cells from blood, cultured in vitro. The receptors were sampled from a human donor who had recovered from COVID-19. CDR3s include the opening cysteine and the closing phenylalanine or tryptophan. Size is stated for part of the rows, as once, few or many counts, or as a class when the clone is expanded.

abundance: NA
v_gene: TRBV4-1
j_gene: TRBJ1-3
CDR3aa: CASSQDPGTGNGNTIYF

abundance: NA
v_gene: TRBV20-1
j_gene: TRBJ1-1
CDR3aa: CSAVNARGRNTEAFF

abundance: NA
v_gene: TRBV20-1
j_gene: TRBJ1-5
CDR3aa: CSGRTGGNQPQHF

abundance: NA
v_gene: TRBV28
j_gene: TRBJ2-2
CDR3aa: CASRGPGQGLTGELFF

abundance: few
v_gene: TRBV18
j_gene: TRBJ2-1
CDR3aa: CASSPRGQNNEQFF

abundance: NA
v_gene: TRBV7-2
j_gene: TRBJ1-1
CDR3aa: CASSLGRGWTEAFF

abundance: once
v_gene: TRBV10-3
j_gene: TRBJ2-1
CDR3aa: CAIRAGDGYGGNEQFF

abundance: NA
v_gene: TRBV7-3
j_gene: TRBJ1-1
CDR3aa: CASSLKGGTGSSTEAFF

abundance: few
v_gene: TRBV6-1
j_gene: TRBJ1-1
CDR3aa: CASSVRQGEAEAFF

abundance: NA
v_gene: TRBV6-1
j_gene: TRBJ1-5
CDR3aa: CASSQGGQPQHF

abundance: NA
v_gene: TRBV19
j_gene: TRBJ2-4
CDR3aa: CASSRASGAMNIQYF

abundance: few
v_gene: TRBV20-1
j_gene: TRBJ2-7
CDR3aa: CSARNPSGRSLGEQYF

abundance: NA
v_gene: TRBV20-1
j_gene: TRBJ1-4
CDR3aa: CSARDRIQGRSEKLFF

abundance: once
v_gene: TRBV19
j_gene: TRBJ2-5
CDR3aa: CASSRTGGLSQETQYF

abundance: few
v_gene: TRBV6-1
j_gene: TRBJ2-1
CDR3aa: CASSRVRGEHEQFF

abundance: few
v_gene: TRBV6-1
j_gene: TRBJ2-1
CDR3aa: CATAAWTSRGNEQFF

abundance: NA
v_gene: TRBV12-3/TRBV12-4
j_gene: TRBJ1-1
CDR3aa: CASAHAGKSSEAFF

abundance: once
v_gene: TRBV28
j_gene: TRBJ2-7
CDR3aa: CASSLSGTHVAGALTEQYF

abundance: few
v_gene: TRBV19
j_gene: TRBJ2-2
CDR3aa: CASSNPLGRGGTGELFF

abundance: NA
v_gene: TRBV11-3
j_gene: TRBJ2-1
CDR3aa: CASGGNLIGEQFF

abundance: NA
v_gene: TRBV6-5
j_gene: TRBJ2-4
CDR3aa: CASSSPSGGGLAKNIQYF

abundance: NA
v_gene: TRBV18
j_gene: TRBJ1-1
CDR3aa: CASSLRVTEAFF

abundance: few
v_gene: TRBV7-9
j_gene: TRBJ1-2
CDR3aa: CASSLIDGGYGYTF

abundance: NA
v_gene: TRBV2
j_gene: TRBJ2-3
CDR3aa: CASRRTSGALASTDTQYF

abundance: NA
v_gene: TRBV5-4
j_gene: TRBJ1-2
CDR3aa: CASASTGFQGYTF

abundance: NA
v_gene: TRBV6-1
j_gene: TRBJ1-5
CDR3aa: CASKLSGDQPQHF

abundance: NA
v_gene: TRBV10-3
j_gene: TRBJ1-5
CDR3aa: CAISERGDQPQHF

abundance: once
v_gene: TRBV7-8
j_gene: TRBJ1-1
CDR3aa: CASSDPGRWNKAFF

abundance: once
v_gene: TRBV5-8
j_gene: TRBJ2-3
CDR3aa: CASSLAEWAQYF

abundance: NA
v_gene: TRBV28
j_gene: TRBJ1-5
CDR3aa: CASSSEPQPQHF

abundance: NA
v_gene: TRBV7-2
j_gene: TRBJ2-7
CDR3aa: CASSLSRTERGEQYF

abundance: few
v_gene: TRBV2
j_gene: TRBJ2-2
CDR3aa: CASRGGPNTGELFF

abundance: NA
v_gene: TRBV7-3
j_gene: TRBJ2-7
CDR3aa: CASSLTPGQGYEQYF

abundance: NA
v_gene: TRBV2
j_gene: TRBJ2-5
CDR3aa: CASSRAETQYF

abundance: few
v_gene: TRBV28
j_gene: TRBJ2-3
CDR3aa: CASRGQGVDTQYF

abundance: NA
v_gene: TRBV5-1
j_gene: TRBJ2-3
CDR3aa: CASSFADTQYF

abundance: NA
v_gene: TRBV20-1
j_gene: TRBJ1-1
CDR3aa: CSADPGGRVMNTEAFF

abundance: NA
v_gene: TRBV20-1
j_gene: TRBJ2-2
CDR3aa: CSARDRTGGTGELFF

abundance: NA
v_gene: TRBV6-1
j_gene: TRBJ2-7
CDR3aa: CASRPTANIGHEQYF

abundance: NA
v_gene: TRBV5-1
j_gene: TRBJ2-4
CDR3aa: CASSLEPGMNIQYF

abundance: few
v_gene: TRBV20-1
j_gene: TRBJ2-5
CDR3aa: CSASIMETQYF

abundance: NA
v_gene: TRBV7-2
j_gene: TRBJ2-5
CDR3aa: CASSLTGAPMGETQYF

abundance: NA
v_gene: TRBV6-1
j_gene: TRBJ2-1
CDR3aa: CASSKTSGRPNEQFF

abundance: once
v_gene: TRBV15
j_gene: TRBJ2-5
CDR3aa: CATSRDRRIQETQYF

abundance: NA
v_gene: TRBV5-6
j_gene: TRBJ2-4
CDR3aa: CASSGWDTPKGGNIQYF

abundance: NA
v_gene: TRBV7-2
j_gene: TRBJ1-2
CDR3aa: CASSLAQNRLLEGYGYTF

abundance: NA
v_gene: TRBV15
j_gene: TRBJ2-7
CDR3aa: CATSRKHTGGRGEQYF

abundance: NA
v_gene: TRBV5-1
j_gene: TRBJ2-5
CDR3aa: CASSWTGGTETQYF

abundance: NA
v_gene: TRBV5-1
j_gene: TRBJ1-1
CDR3aa: CASSDRQGGTEAFF

abundance: NA
v_gene: TRBV6-5
j_gene: TRBJ1-4
CDR3aa: CASSYWGGMGEKLFF

abundance: once
v_gene: TRBV10-3
j_gene: TRBJ2-7
CDR3aa: CAISTSGSQGEQYF

abundance: few
v_gene: TRBV20-1
j_gene: TRBJ2-3
CDR3aa: CSASRPKGASGSSDTQYF